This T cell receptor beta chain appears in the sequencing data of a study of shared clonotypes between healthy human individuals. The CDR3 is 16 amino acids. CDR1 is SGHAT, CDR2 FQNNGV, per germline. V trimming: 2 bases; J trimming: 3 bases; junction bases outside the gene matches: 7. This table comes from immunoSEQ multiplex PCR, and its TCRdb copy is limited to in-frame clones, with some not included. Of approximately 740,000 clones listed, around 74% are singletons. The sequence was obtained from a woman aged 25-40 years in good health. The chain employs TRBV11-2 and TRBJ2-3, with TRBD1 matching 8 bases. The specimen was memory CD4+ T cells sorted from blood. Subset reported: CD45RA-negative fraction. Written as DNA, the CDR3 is TGTGCCAGCAGCTTATTTGCTCAGGGGGCAACAGATACGCAGTATTTT. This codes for CASSLFAQGATDTQYF.